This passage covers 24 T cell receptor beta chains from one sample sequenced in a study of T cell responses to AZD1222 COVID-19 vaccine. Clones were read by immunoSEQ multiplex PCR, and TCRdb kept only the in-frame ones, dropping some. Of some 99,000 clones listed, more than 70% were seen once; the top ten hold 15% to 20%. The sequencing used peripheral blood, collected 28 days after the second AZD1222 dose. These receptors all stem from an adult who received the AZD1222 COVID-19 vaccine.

The CDR3 loop is CASSGGLAGDETQYF. DNA for the CDR3: TGTGCCAGCAGCGGGGGACTAGCGGGAGACGAGACCCAGTACTTC. This chain connects TRBV2 to TRBJ2-5, with 14 bases matching TRBD2. V was clipped by 6 bases and J by 5 bases; unmatched bases: 5. In germline, CDR1 is SNHLY, CDR2 FYNNEI. The CDR3 extends over 15 amino acids. Supplemented by reference TRBV2 and TRBJ2-5, the full variable domain reads EPEVTQTPSHQVTQMGQEVILRCVPISNHLYFYWYRQILGQKVEFLVSFYNNEISEKSEIFDDQFSVERPDGSNFTLKIRSTKLEDSAMYFCASSGGLAGDETQYFGPGTRLLVL.

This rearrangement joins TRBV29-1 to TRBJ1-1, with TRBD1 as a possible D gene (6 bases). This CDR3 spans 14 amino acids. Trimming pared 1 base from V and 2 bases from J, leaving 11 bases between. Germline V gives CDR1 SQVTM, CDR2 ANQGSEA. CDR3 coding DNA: TGCAGCGTTGAAGCTACAGGGCCCAACACTGAAGCTTTCTTT. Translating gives CSVEATGPNTEAFF.

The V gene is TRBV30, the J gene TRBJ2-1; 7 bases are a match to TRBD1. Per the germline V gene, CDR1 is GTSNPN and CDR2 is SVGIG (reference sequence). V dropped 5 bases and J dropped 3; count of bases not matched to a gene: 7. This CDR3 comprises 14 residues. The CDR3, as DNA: TGTGCCTGGGAGAGGGGGCTAAGCTACAATGAGCAGTTCTTC. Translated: CAWERGLSYNEQFF.

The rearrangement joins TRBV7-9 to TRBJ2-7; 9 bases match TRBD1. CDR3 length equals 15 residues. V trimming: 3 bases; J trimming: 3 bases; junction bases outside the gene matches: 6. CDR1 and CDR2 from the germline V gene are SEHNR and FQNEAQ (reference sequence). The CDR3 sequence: CASSFGTGSDYEQYF. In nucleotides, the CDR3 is TGTGCCAGCAGCTTTGGGACAGGGTCGGACTACGAGCAGTACTTC.

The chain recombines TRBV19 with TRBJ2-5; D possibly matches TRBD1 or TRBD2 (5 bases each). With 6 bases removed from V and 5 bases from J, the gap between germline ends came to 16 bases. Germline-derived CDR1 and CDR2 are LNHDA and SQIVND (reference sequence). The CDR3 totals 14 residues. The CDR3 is CASRTGTEHETQYF. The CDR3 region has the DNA TGTGCCAGTAGGACCGGGACGGAACATGAGACCCAGTACTTC. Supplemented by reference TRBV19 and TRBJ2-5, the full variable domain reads DGGITQSPKYLFRKEGQNVTLSCEQNLNHDAMYWYRQDPGQGLRLIYYSQIVNDFQKGDIAEGYSVSREKKESFPLTVTSAQKNPTAFYLCASRTGTEHETQYFGPGTRLLVL.

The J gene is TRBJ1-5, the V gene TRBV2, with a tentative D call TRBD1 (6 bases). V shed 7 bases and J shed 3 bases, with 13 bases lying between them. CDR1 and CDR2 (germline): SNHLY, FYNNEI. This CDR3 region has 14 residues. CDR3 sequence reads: CASNPGHNNQPQHF. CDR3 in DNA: TGTGCCAGCAACCCGGGACATAACAATCAGCCCCAGCATTTT.

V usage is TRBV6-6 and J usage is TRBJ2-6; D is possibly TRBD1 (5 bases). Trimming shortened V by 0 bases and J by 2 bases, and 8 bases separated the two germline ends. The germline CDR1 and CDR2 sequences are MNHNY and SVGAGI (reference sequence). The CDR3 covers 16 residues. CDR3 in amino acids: CASSYSPGTGANVLTF. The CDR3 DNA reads TGTGCCAGCAGTTACTCCCCAGGGACTGGGGCCAACGTCCTGACTTTC.

DNA of the CDR3: TGTGCCAGCACCACCGGGGGCCGCCTCTACGAGCAGTACTTC. It encodes CASTTGGRLYEQYF. The chain is built from TRBV7-9 and TRBJ2-7, with D perhaps given as TRBD1 or TRBD2 (6 bases each). In germline, CDR1 is SEHNR, CDR2 FQNEAQ (reference sequence). This CDR3 contains 14 residues. Between the trimmed V and J ends, which lost 7 bases and 3 bases, there was a span of 16 bases.

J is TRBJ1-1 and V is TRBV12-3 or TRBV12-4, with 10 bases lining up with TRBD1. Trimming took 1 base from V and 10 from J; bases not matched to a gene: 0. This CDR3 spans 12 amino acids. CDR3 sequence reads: CASSLGDRGAFF. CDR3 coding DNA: TGTGCCAGCAGTTTAGGGGACAGGGGAGCTTTCTTT.

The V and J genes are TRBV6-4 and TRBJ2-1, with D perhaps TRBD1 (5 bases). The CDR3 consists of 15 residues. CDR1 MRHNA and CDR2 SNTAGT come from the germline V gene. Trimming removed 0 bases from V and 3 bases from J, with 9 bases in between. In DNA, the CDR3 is TGTGCCAGCAGTGACTCCCAGACAGACTACAATGAGCAGTTCTTC. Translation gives CASSDSQTDYNEQFF.

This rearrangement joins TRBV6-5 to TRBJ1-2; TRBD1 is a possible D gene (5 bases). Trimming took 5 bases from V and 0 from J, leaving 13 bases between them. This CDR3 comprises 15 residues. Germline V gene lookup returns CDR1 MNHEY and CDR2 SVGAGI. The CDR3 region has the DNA TGTGCCAGCAGTCCTACAGGAAAAACTAACTATGGCTACACCTTC. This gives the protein CASSPTGKTNYGYTF.

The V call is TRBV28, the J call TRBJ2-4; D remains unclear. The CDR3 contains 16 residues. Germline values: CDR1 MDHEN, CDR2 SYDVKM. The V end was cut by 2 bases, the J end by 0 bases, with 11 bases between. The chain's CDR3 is CASSLGVDLAKNIQYF. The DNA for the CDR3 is TGTGCCAGCAGTTTAGGGGTCGACCTAGCCAAAAACATTCAGTACTTC.

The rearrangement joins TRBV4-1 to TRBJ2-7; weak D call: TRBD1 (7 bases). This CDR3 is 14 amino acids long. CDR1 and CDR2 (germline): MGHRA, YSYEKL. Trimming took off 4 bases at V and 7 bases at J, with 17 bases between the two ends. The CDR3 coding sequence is TGCGCCAGCAGCCCAATTGGACAGGAGGGGGAGCAGTACTTC. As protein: CASSPIGQEGEQYF.

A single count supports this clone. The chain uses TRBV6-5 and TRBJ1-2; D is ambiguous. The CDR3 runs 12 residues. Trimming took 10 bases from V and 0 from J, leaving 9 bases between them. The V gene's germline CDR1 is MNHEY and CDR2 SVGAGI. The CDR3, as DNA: TGTGCCACCGCCTCTGCTAACTATGGCTACACCTTC. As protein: CATASANYGYTF.

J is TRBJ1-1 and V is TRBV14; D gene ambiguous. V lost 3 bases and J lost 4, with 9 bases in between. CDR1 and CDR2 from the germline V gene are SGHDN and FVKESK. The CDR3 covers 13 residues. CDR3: CASSQTSGTEAFF. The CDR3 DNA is TGTGCCAGCAGCCAGACTTCCGGCACTGAAGCTTTCTTT.

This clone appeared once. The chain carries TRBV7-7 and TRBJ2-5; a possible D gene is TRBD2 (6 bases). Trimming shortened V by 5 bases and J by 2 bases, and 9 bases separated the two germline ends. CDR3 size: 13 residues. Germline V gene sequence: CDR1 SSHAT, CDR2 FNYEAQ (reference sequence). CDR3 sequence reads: CASSEGLQETQYF. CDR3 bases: TGTGCCAGCAGCGAGGGACTTCAAGAGACCCAGTACTTC. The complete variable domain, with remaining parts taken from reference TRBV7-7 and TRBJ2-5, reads GAGVSQSPRYKVTKRGQDVTLRCDPISSHATLYWYQQALGQGPEFLTYFNYEAQPDKSGLPSDRFSAERPEGSISTLTIQRTEQRDSAMYRCASSEGLQETQYFGPGTRLLVL.

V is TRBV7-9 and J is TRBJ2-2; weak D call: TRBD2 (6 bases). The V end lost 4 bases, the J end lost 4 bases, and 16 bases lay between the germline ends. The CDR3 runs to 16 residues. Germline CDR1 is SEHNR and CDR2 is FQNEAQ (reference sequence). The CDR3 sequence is CASSSATSMGTGELFF. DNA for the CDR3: TGTGCCAGCAGCTCCGCGACTAGTATGGGCACCGGGGAGCTGTTTTTT.

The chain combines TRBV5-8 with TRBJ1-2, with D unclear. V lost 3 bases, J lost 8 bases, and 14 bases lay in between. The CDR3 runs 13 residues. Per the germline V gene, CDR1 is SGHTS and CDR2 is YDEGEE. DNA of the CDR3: TGTGCCAGCAGCTCTCCATGGGGAGACGGCTACACCTTC. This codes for CASSSPWGDGYTF.

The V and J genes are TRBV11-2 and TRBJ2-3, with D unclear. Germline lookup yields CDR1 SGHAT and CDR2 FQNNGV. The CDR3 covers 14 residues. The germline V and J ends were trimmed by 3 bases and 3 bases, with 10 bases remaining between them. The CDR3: CASSFSAPTDTQYF. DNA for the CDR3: TGTGCCAGCAGCTTTTCGGCACCGACAGATACGCAGTATTTT.

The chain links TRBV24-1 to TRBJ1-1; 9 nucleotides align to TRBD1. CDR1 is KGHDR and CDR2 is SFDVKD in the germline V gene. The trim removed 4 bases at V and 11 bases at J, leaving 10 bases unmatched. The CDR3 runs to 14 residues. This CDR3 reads CATSDPGQGIEAFF. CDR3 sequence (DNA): TGTGCCACCAGTGACCCTGGACAGGGGATAGAGGCTTTCTTT.

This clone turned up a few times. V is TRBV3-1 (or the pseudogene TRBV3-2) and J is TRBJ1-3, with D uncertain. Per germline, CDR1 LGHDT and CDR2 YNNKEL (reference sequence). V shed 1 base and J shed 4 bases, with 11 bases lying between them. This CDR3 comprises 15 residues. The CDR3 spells CASSQVRSSGNTIYF. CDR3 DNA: TGTGCCAGCAGCCAAGTCAGGTCCTCGGGAAACACCATATATTTT.

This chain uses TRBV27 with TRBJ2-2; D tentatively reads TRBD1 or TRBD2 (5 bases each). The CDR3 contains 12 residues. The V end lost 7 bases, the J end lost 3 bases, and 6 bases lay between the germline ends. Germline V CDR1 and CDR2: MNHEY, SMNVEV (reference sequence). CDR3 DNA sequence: TGTGCCAGCACGGGGCACACCGGGGAGCTGTTTTTT. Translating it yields CASTGHTGELFF.

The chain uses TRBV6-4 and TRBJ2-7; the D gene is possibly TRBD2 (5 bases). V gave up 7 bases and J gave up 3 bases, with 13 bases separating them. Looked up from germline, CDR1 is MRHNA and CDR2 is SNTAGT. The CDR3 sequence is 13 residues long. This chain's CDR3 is CASTSGYNYEQYF. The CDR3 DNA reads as TGTGCCAGCACTTCGGGGTATAACTACGAGCAGTACTTC.

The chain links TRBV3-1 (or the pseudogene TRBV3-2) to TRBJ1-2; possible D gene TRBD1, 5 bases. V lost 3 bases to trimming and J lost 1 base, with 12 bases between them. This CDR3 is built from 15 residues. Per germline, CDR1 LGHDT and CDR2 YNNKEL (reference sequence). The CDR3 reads CASSQDLTVNYGYTF. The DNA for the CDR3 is TGTGCCAGCAGCCAGGATTTGACAGTTAACTATGGCTACACCTTC.